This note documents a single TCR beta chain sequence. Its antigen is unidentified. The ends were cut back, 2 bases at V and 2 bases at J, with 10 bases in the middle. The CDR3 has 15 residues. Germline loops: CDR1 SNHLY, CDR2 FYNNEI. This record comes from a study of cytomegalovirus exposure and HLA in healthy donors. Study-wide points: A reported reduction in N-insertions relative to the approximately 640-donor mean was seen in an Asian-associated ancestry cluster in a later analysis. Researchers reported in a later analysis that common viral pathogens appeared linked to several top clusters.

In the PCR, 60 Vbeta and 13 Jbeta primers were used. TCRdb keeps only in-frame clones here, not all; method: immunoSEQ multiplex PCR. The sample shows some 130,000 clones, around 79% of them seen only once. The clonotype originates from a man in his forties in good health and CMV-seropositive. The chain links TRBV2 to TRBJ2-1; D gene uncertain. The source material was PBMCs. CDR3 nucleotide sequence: TGTGCCAGCAGTGAACTCCTTGCTACCTACAATGAGCAGTTCTTC. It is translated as CASSELLATYNEQFF.